This T cell receptor beta chain is drawn from a study of beta chain features in type 1 diabetes. There was one heparinised blood draw per donor, averaging roughly 0.12 L. Sorted cells reached over 98% purity in every population. Expressed TCRB transcripts were sequenced because the entire RNA isolate underwent reverse transcription. Assay: immunoSEQ multiplex PCR; the TCRdb copy retains only in-frame clones and omits some. Among roughly 120,000 clones listed, 40% were seen once. The V and J ends lost 1 base and 3 bases respectively, with 14 bases between them. This CDR3 has 15 residues. Germline CDR1 reads SGHNT; CDR2 reads YYREEE (reference sequence).

V gene TRBV5-4 combines with J gene TRBJ2-7; D is unclear. The specimen was stem cell memory CD4+ T cells from blood. The sequence was collected from a woman between 18 and 29 years old in good health. The CDR3 DNA sequence: TGTGCCAGCAGCTTGAGGCCAACGGGTAACTACGAGCAGTACTTC. Protein product: CASSLRPTGNYEQYF.